The 27 T cell receptor beta chains in this list originate from one sample, sequenced in a study of regulatory T cells in long-lasting Graves disease. Sequencing libraries for TCR beta were prepared with iRepertoire HTBI primers and Arm-PCR of CDR3 regions. One entry per CDR3 protein, called by TCRdb with MiXCR from the multiplex PCR reads. The data contain 350,000 to 450,000 distinct CDR3 sequences, about 15% of them singletons. The time point denotes: newly diagnosed GD, antithyroid drugs for less than 3 months. Extracted PBMC RNA gave rise to the TCR library. The same data also contributed to another study, on T cells in Graves' hyperthyroidism and ophthalmopathy.

Sequencing used peripheral blood mononuclear cells (PBMCs), obtained at new diagnosis, from a patient treated with antithyroid drugs. All receptors derive from a woman aged 25 to 45 with Graves disease.

This clonotype was found a few times. The chain uses TRBV9 and TRBJ2-2, with TRBD1 matching 9 bases. With 2 bases clipped from V and 1 base from J, the junction kept 6 bases outside the gene matches. This CDR3 contains 17 residues. Per germline, CDR1 SGDLS and CDR2 YYNGEE. The chain's CDR3 is CASSVSRDRENTGELFF. The CDR3, as DNA: TGTGCCAGCAGCGTTTCCCGGGACAGGGAGAACACCGGGGAGCTGTTTTTT.

This clonotype was detected only a few times. This chain joins TRBV5-6 and TRBJ2-1; 7 nucleotides match TRBD2. The CDR3 extends over 15 amino acids. Trimming cost V 0 bases and J 7 bases; bases outside gene matches: 7. Germline-derived CDR1 and CDR2 are SGHDT and YYEEEE. DNA of the CDR3: TGTGCCAGCAGCTTGGCCACGGGAGGTCAAAATGAGCAGTTCTTC. Protein product: CASSLATGGQNEQFF.

The J gene is TRBJ1-5, the V gene TRBV20-1; 7 bases line up with TRBD1. The CDR3 is made up of 13 amino acids. From germline, CDR1 is DFQATT and CDR2 SNEGSKA (reference sequence). After removal of 5 bases from V and 4 bases from J, the junction contained 5 bases not matched to a gene. The chain's CDR3 is CSASQGVNQPQHF. Written as DNA, the CDR3 is TGCAGTGCTTCCCAGGGGGTAAATCAGCCCCAGCATTTT.

The J gene is TRBJ2-4, the V gene TRBV12-3 or TRBV12-4; D is unclear. Trimming pared 3 bases from V and 0 bases from J, leaving 15 bases between. This CDR3 comprises 17 residues. CDR3 loop: CASSFYVRALAKNIQYF. CDR3 coding DNA: TGTGCCAGCAGTTTTTATGTCCGGGCCCTAGCCAAAAACATTCAGTACTTC.

This sequence joins TRBV9 and TRBJ2-1; 10 bases map to TRBD2. Trimming at V came to 4 bases and at J to 8 bases, leaving 6 bases not matched to a gene. The CDR3 is 14 residues long. Germline CDR1 is SGDLS and CDR2 is YYNGEE. In DNA form, the CDR3 reads TGTGCCAGCAGCCTAGCGGGAGAGTTCCATGAGCAGTTCTTC. Its translation is CASSLAGEFHEQFF. Based on the CDR3 plus reference TRBV9 and TRBJ2-1, the full variable domain is DSGVTQTPKHLITATGQRVTLRCSPRSGDLSVYWYQQSLDQGLQFLIQYYNGEERAKGNILERFSAQQFPDLHSELNLSSLELGDSALYFCASSLAGEFHEQFFGPGTRLTVL.

A few counts support this clonotype. The CDR3 DNA reads TGCGCCAGCAGCCCGAGGGATGTCACTAGCGGTACGGAGCAGTACTTC. Its protein product is CASSPRDVTSGTEQYF. The chain uses TRBV4-1 and TRBJ2-7, with 8 bases lining up with TRBD2. Germline lookup yields CDR1 MGHRA and CDR2 YSYEKL. The CDR3 sequence is 16 residues long. Trimming took 4 bases from V and 7 from J; bases not matched to a gene: 15.

At least ten counts were recorded for this clonotype. J is TRBJ2-1 and V is TRBV11-3, with 12 bases matching TRBD2. V trimming: 5 bases; J trimming: 8 bases; junction bases outside the gene matches: 7. Germline V lookup: CDR1 SGHNT, CDR2 YENEEA. The CDR3 is 15 residues long. In DNA, the CDR3 is TGTGCCAGCAGCGCCCGACTAGCGGGAGAATATGAGCAGTTCTTC. Translating gives CASSARLAGEYEQFF. Supplemented by reference TRBV11-3 and TRBJ2-1, the full variable domain reads EAGVVQSPRYKIIEKKQPVAFWCNPISGHNTLYWYLQNLGQGPELLIRYENEEAVDDSQLPKDRFSAERLKGVDSTLKIQPAELGDSAVYLCASSARLAGEYEQFFGPGTRLTVL.

This clonotype has a count of ten or more. The chain uses TRBV20-1 and TRBJ2-3; D not resolved. The germline gives CDR1 DFQATT, CDR2 SNEGSKA (reference sequence). The CDR3 spans 11 residues. CDR3 amino acids: CSSQLGDTQYF. The CDR3 coding sequence is TGCAGCTCCCAGTTGGGAGATACGCAGTATTTT.

A note on this clonotype: One junction end does not reproduce the germline sequence, and a read error may be involved. The chain combines TRBV7-3 with TRBJ2-3, with 9 bases matching TRBD1. The CDR3 covers 18 residues. Per the germline V gene, CDR1 is SGHTA and CDR2 is FQGTGA. The CDR3 coding sequence is TGTGCCAGCAGTCCAAAAGTGAAACCGGGACAGGGCACGGATACGCAGTATTTT. Translation gives CASSPKVKPGQGTDTQYF.

This clonotype was seen ten or more times. The gene calls are TRBV7-8 and TRBJ1-4, with D possibly TRBD1 on 5 matching bases. The V end was cut by 1 base, the J end by 8 bases, with 17 bases between. The CDR3 is made up of 16 amino acids. Germline CDR1 and CDR2: SGHVS and FQNEAQ. CDR3 protein: CASSLEKRQSGEKLFF. In nucleotides, the CDR3 is TGTGCCAGCAGCTTAGAGAAAAGACAGAGTGGCGAAAAACTGTTTTTT.

This clonotype came up many times. This chain connects TRBV4-2 to TRBJ1-5; unclear D gene. V lost 0 bases, J lost 1 base, and 10 bases lay in between. The CDR3 runs 16 residues. Germline CDR1 reads LGHNA; CDR2 reads YNFKEQ. The CDR3 nucleotides are TGTGCCAGCAGCCAAGATTCCTCCAAGAGCAATCAGCCCCAGCATTTT. Translated: CASSQDSSKSNQPQHF.

This chain uses TRBV6-1 with TRBJ2-6; TRBD1 agrees at 7 bases. The CDR3 is made up of 17 amino acids. V shed 8 bases, J shed 0 bases, and the junction held 10 bases outside the gene matches. Germline lookup yields CDR1 MNHNS and CDR2 SASEGT. CDR3 loop: CASRGQPPDSGANVLTF. The CDR3 DNA reads TGTGCCAGCCGGGGACAGCCTCCTGACTCTGGGGCCAACGTCCTGACTTTC.

A few counts support this clonotype. This chain connects TRBV6-1 to TRBJ1-5; TRBD1 might be the D (6 bases). The V end was cut by 6 bases, the J end by 1 base, with 16 bases between. The CDR3 has 16 residues. Per germline, CDR1 MNHNS and CDR2 SASEGT. The CDR3 DNA follows: TGTGCCAGCAGACGGCAGGGGATGGGAAGCAATCAGCCCCAGCATTTT. This codes for CASRRQGMGSNQPQHF.

This clonotype has ten or more counts. The CDR3 region is CASIRTSGSDGEQFF. CDR3 coding DNA: TGTGCCAGCATTAGGACTAGCGGGAGTGATGGTGAGCAGTTCTTC. The chain recombines TRBV5-8 with TRBJ2-1; 13 bases match TRBD2. Trimming took 6 bases from V and 9 from J; bases not matched to a gene: 9. CDR3 length: 15 amino acids. Germline V lookup: CDR1 SGHTS, CDR2 YDEGEE.

Note on this clonotype: A far larger clone differs by one base, so this is likely a read error. V is TRBV12-3 or TRBV12-4 and J is TRBJ2-4, with a possible D match to TRBD2 (6 bases). The V and J ends lost 8 bases and 13 bases respectively, with 21 bases between them. The CDR3 extends over 13 amino acids. CDR3 nucleotide sequence: TGTGCCAGCCGCGGCGGGGCTTACAATGAGCAGTACTTC. The encoded protein is CASRGGAYNEQYF.

This clonotype was picked up many times. V and J are TRBV6-5 and TRBJ1-5; 9 bases match TRBD1. In germline, CDR1 is MNHEY, CDR2 SVGAGI. After removal of 4 bases from V and 3 bases from J, the junction contained 13 bases not matched to a gene. The CDR3 extends over 18 amino acids. This CDR3 reads CASSWDRALPAYNQPQHF. In DNA, the CDR3 is TGTGCCAGCAGTTGGGACAGGGCACTCCCAGCGTACAATCAGCCCCAGCATTTT.

V usage is TRBV11-2 and J usage is TRBJ2-7, with 12 positions matching TRBD2. CDR3 length: 16 amino acids. Trimming took 7 bases from V and 1 from J; bases not matched to a gene: 8. Germline V gene data show CDR1 as SGHAT and CDR2 as FQNNGV. The CDR3 DNA is TGTGCCAGCAAAGGACTAGCGGGATTCGGGTCCTACGAGCAGTACTTC. Translation: CASKGLAGFGSYEQYF.

This clonotype was recorded many times. The chain has TRBV18 and TRBJ1-2; D perhaps matches TRBD1 (6 bases). V was cut by 6 bases and J by 9 bases, with 23 bases left in between. The CDR3 length is 15 residues. Per the germline V gene, CDR1 is KGHSH and CDR2 is LQKENI. The CDR3, as DNA: TGTGCCAGCTCCCTACCAACAGGGCCCTTGTTGAGCTACACCTTC. This gives the protein CASSLPTGPLLSYTF.

The chain links TRBV7-9 to TRBJ1-1; D is unresolved. CDR3 size: 14 residues. Trimming removed 7 bases at V and 1 base at J, with 13 bases between. The germline CDR1 and CDR2 sequences are SEHNR and FQNEAQ (reference sequence). The CDR3 sequence: CASTDPYRNTEAFF. CDR3 nucleotide sequence: TGTGCCAGCACTGACCCATACAGGAACACTGAAGCTTTCTTT.

This clonotype came up many times. The J gene is TRBJ2-1, the V gene TRBV10-3; 13 bases line up with TRBD2. The V gene end was trimmed by 4 bases and the J gene end by 4 bases; junction bases not matched to a gene: 4. Germline lookup yields CDR1 ENHRY and CDR2 SYGVKD. This CDR3 has 16 residues. The CDR3 DNA follows: TGTGCCATCAGTGGGACTAGCGGGAGCTCTTACAATGAGCAGTTCTTC. It specifies CAISGTSGSSYNEQFF.

This clonotype was seen many times. This chain connects TRBV6-1 to TRBJ1-5; unclear D gene. The CDR3 loop spans 13 amino acids. From germline, CDR1 is MNHNS and CDR2 SASEGT. Trimming cost V 6 bases and J 7 bases, with 13 bases left between them. For the CDR3, the DNA is TGTGCCAGCAGGAACGACGGGCACCAGCCCCAGCATTTT. It yields the protein CASRNDGHQPQHF.

The genes are TRBV20-1 and TRBJ2-7; no clear D gene. V was trimmed by 6 bases and J by 0 bases, leaving 18 bases between them. The CDR3 is 15 amino acids. Germline loops: CDR1 DFQATT, CDR2 SNEGSKA (reference sequence). DNA for the CDR3: TGCAGTGCCGTGGCGGCTGATCTTAGCTCCTACGAGCAGTACTTC. Its protein is CSAVAADLSSYEQYF.

In its sample, this clonotype was seen many times. CDR3 sequence: CAWKIYSNTGELFF. DNA for the CDR3: TGTGCCTGGAAGATATACTCGAACACCGGGGAGCTGTTTTTT. The rearrangement joins TRBV30 to TRBJ2-2; no clear D. The germline V and J ends were trimmed by 4 bases and 0 bases, with 9 bases remaining between them. Germline CDR1 reads GTSNPN; CDR2 reads SVGIG (reference sequence). CDR3 size: 14 residues. Full variable domain (remainder filled in from reference TRBV30 and TRBJ2-2): SQTIHQWPATLVQPVGSPLSLECTVEGTSNPNLYWYRQAAGRGLQLLFYSVGIGQISSEVPQNLSASRPQDRQFILSSKKLLLSDSGFYLCAWKIYSNTGELFFGEGSRLTVL.

This clonotype was counted a few times. CDR3 protein: CASRRPNSGNTIYF. CDR3 coding DNA: TGTGCCAGCAGGAGGCCGAATTCTGGAAACACCATATATTTT. The V call is TRBV5-8, the J call TRBJ1-3; D is undetermined. The germline V gene encodes CDR1 SGHTS and CDR2 YDEGEE. This CDR3 has 14 residues. V was clipped by 5 bases and J by 1 base, with 10 bases between them.

The chain uses TRBV4-1 and TRBJ2-7; unclear D gene. This CDR3 region has 14 residues. Trimming removed 3 bases at V and 1 base at J, with 10 bases between. Germline CDR1 reads MGHRA; CDR2 reads YSYEKL. Here the CDR3 DNA reads TGCGCCAGCAGCCATCGAGTGGGTTCCTACGAGCAGTACTTC. It specifies CASSHRVGSYEQYF.

About this clonotype itself: This is likely an artifact of a read error, given a far larger clone one base away. This chain links TRBV25-1 with TRBJ2-3; D remains unclear. The J call may be wrong; the DNA end is better matched by TRBJ2-1. Per the germline V gene, CDR1 is MGHDK and CDR2 is SYGVNS. CDR3 length: 11 residues. CDR3 sequence reads: CVSSRLNEQFF. The CDR3 nucleotides read TGTGTCAGCAGTAGACTCAATGAGCAGTTCTTC.

This clonotype was counted a few times. The chain employs TRBV20-1 and TRBJ1-2, with D possibly TRBD1 on 5 matching bases. The germline V gene has CDR1 DFQATT and CDR2 SNEGSKA (reference sequence). V was trimmed by 0 bases and J by 5 bases, leaving 10 bases between them. This CDR3 spans 13 amino acids. The CDR3 spells CSARDSTAYGYTF. The CDR3, as DNA: TGCAGTGCTAGAGATTCGACAGCTTATGGCTACACCTTC.